One sample yielded the 18 T cell receptor beta chains listed below, sequenced in a study of T-cell memory formation after mild COVID-19. TCRdb called the 5' RACE reads again in MiXCR, with one record for every CDR3 protein. The table includes around 200,000 distinct CDR3 sequences, roughly a tenth detected once. Specimen: PBMCs or a T cell subset sorted from them (not recorded which). The receptors shown here come from a man between 18 and 29 years old who had mild COVID-19 (a few samples of this study predate the infection). Cell type and time point are not known.

V and J are TRBV5-1 and TRBJ2-5, with TRBD2 as a possible D gene (5 bases). Germline V lookup: CDR1 SGHRS, CDR2 YFSETQ. This CDR3 region has 15 residues. With 0 bases removed from V and 3 bases from J, the gap between germline ends came to 12 bases. In DNA, the CDR3 is TGCGCCAGCAGCTTGGCAGCTAGCAGTGAAGAGACCCAGTACTTC. Its protein is CASSLAASSEETQYF.

The V and J genes are TRBV4-1 and TRBJ1-5; TRBD1 might be the D (6 bases). The CDR3 extends over 14 amino acids. Per the germline V gene, CDR1 is MGHRA and CDR2 is YSYEKL. V lost 3 bases and J lost 4, with 10 bases in between. In nucleotides, the CDR3 is TGCGCCAGCAGCCATCGACAGGATAATCAGCCCCAGCATTTT. It specifies CASSHRQDNQPQHF.

This clonotype turned up a few times. This chain links TRBV5-1 with TRBJ1-2, with TRBD1 matching over 7 bases. The germline V gene encodes CDR1 SGHRS and CDR2 YFSETQ. V lost 4 bases and J lost 8; bases outside the gene matches: 14. The CDR3 consists of 15 residues. Here the CDR3 DNA reads TGCGCCAGCAGCCCAGGACAGGCGGAAGGTTACGGCTACACCTTC. Protein: CASSPGQAEGYGYTF.

This clonotype was seen more than once but under ten times. The chain links TRBV5-5 to TRBJ1-3; D remains unclear. V was shortened by 5 bases and J by 0 bases, with 12 bases between the two germline ends. This CDR3 is built from 15 residues. Germline V CDR1 and CDR2: SGHKS, YYEKEE (reference sequence). The DNA for the CDR3 is TGTGCCAGCAGATACATCCCTAGCTCTGGAAACACCATATATTTT. Protein product: CASRYIPSSGNTIYF.

This clonotype came up a few times. The chain carries TRBV24-1 and TRBJ1-2; 9 bases agree with TRBD1. The CDR3 runs 13 residues. Trimming cost V 7 bases and J 8 bases; bases outside gene matches: 7. CDR1 and CDR2 from the germline V gene are KGHDR and SFDVKD. In DNA, the CDR3 is TGTGCCACCAGCGGGACAGGGTATCGCGGCTACACCTTC. It is translated as CATSGTGYRGYTF.

This clonotype has just a few counts. The chain uses TRBV5-1 and TRBJ2-7, with TRBD2 matching 15 bases. Per germline, CDR1 SGHRS and CDR2 YFSETQ. The junction had 9 bases not matched to a gene; V was cut back by 5 bases and J by 0 bases. The CDR3 runs 18 residues. The CDR3 DNA sequence: TGCGCCAGCAGATCCGGGACTAGCGGGGGGATCAACTCCTACGAGCAGTACTTC. Translated, it gives CASRSGTSGGINSYEQYF.

This clonotype was detected many times. The CDR3 loop is CASSQDRGHGYTF. The CDR3 DNA sequence: TGCGCCAGCAGCCAAGATAGGGGGCATGGCTACACCTTC. The rearrangement joins TRBV4-3 to TRBJ1-2; 7 nucleotides agree with TRBD1. CDR1 LGHNA and CDR2 YSLEER come from the germline V gene. V was pared by 0 bases and J by 6 bases, with 1 base of the junction left unmatched. CDR3 length: 13 residues.

This clonotype was seen only a few times. The chain combines TRBV5-1 with TRBJ1-1; TRBD1 might be the D (6 bases). Trimming left V 5 bases short and J 0 bases short, with 11 bases between. Per the germline V gene, CDR1 is SGHRS and CDR2 is YFSETQ. The CDR3 is made up of 14 amino acids. The DNA of the CDR3 is TGCGCCAGCAGTCGGCAGGGGTTGAACACTGAAGCTTTCTTT. It yields the protein CASSRQGLNTEAFF.

This sequence joins TRBV27 and TRBJ2-6; D remains unclear. The V gene's germline CDR1 is MNHEY and CDR2 SMNVEV (reference sequence). The CDR3 is 13 residues long. CDR3 coding DNA: TGTGCAACCAGACCCTCTGGGGCCAACGTCCTGACTTTC. As protein: CATRPSGANVLTF.

The rearrangement joins TRBV5-1 to TRBJ2-1; 13 nucleotides line up with TRBD2. The ends lost 4 bases at V and 4 bases at J; junction bases unmatched: 11. This CDR3 is built from 18 residues. CDR1 and CDR2 from the germline V gene are SGHRS and YFSETQ. DNA of the CDR3: TGCGCCAGCAGCCCGGGACTAGCGGGGAGGCCTAGGTACAATGAGCAGTTCTTC. It codes for CASSPGLAGRPRYNEQFF.

This clonotype rates as medium-sized. The V call is TRBV12-3 or TRBV12-4, the J call TRBJ2-7; D is perhaps TRBD1 (5 bases). The CDR3 has 13 residues. V was pared by 3 bases and J by 2 bases, with 8 bases between. Here the CDR3 reads CASSFWTPYEQYF. In nucleotides, the CDR3 is TGTGCCAGCAGTTTTTGGACACCCTACGAGCAGTACTTC.

The sample holds many counts of this clonotype. The gene calls are TRBV4-1 and TRBJ1-1, with D possibly matching TRBD1 (6 bases). Germline CDR1 and CDR2: MGHRA and YSYEKL. V lost 1 base and J 7 bases, leaving 13 bases between the germline ends. The CDR3 has 14 residues. The CDR3 region is CASSQVNRVVEAFF. CDR3 DNA sequence: TGCGCCAGCAGCCAAGTAAACAGGGTGGTTGAAGCTTTCTTT.

The V and J genes are TRBV24-1 and TRBJ2-5, with D possibly TRBD1 on 6 matching bases. V dropped 2 bases and J dropped 4 bases, with 13 bases sitting between them. Germline V gene sequence: CDR1 KGHDR, CDR2 SFDVKD. The CDR3 length is 15 residues. As DNA, the CDR3 is TGTGCCACCAGTGATTCAACGACAGGAGGAGAGACCCAGTACTTC. Its protein is CATSDSTTGGETQYF.

This clonotype was picked up a small number of times. The chain links TRBV20-1 to TRBJ1-3; D remains ambiguous. Trimming left V 4 bases short and J 3 bases short, with 10 bases between. The CDR3 is made up of 13 amino acids. Germline V gene sequence: CDR1 DFQATT, CDR2 SNEGSKA (reference sequence). CDR3 protein: CSAIRLIGNTIYF. The CDR3 DNA is TGCAGTGCTATTCGTCTGATTGGAAACACCATATATTTT.

This chain uses TRBV3-1 with TRBJ2-1; 9 bases align to TRBD2. The CDR3 has 16 residues. Germline CDR1 LGHDT, CDR2 YNNKEL (reference sequence). V shed 5 bases, J shed 5 bases, and the junction held 10 bases outside the gene matches. The CDR3 sequence: CASSFPERGDDNEQFF. Written as DNA, the CDR3 is TGTGCCAGCAGCTTTCCCGAGCGGGGGGACGACAATGAGCAGTTCTTC.

The chain combines TRBV7-8 with TRBJ2-4, with 10 bases identical to TRBD2. V lost 7 bases to trimming and J lost 7 bases; unmatched junction nucleotides: 13. The germline CDR1 and CDR2 sequences are SGHVS and FQNEAQ. The CDR3 length is 16 residues. In DNA form, the CDR3 reads TGTGCCAGCACAAACCAAGCGGGGGGGCGCGTGAACATTCAGTACTTC. Translating gives CASTNQAGGRVNIQYF.

This clonotype has ten or more counts. The chain is built from TRBV12-3 or TRBV12-4 and TRBJ2-3, with TRBD2 matching over 9 bases. The CDR3 extends over 15 amino acids. After removal of 6 bases from V and 0 bases from J, the junction contained 4 bases not matched to a gene. The CDR3 bases are TGTGCCAGCAGGAGCGGGGGGTTGAGCACAGATACGCAGTATTTT. Its protein is CASRSGGLSTDTQYF.

The genes are TRBV7-9 and TRBJ2-7, with D perhaps matching TRBD1 (7 bases). V shed 5 bases and J shed 8 bases, with 16 bases lying between them. CDR1 and CDR2 from the germline V gene are SEHNR and FQNEAQ (reference sequence). The CDR3 extends over 13 amino acids. The DNA for the CDR3 is TGTGCCAGCAGCCGGGGCCCAGGGGGGAAGCAGTACTTC. This codes for CASSRGPGGKQYF.